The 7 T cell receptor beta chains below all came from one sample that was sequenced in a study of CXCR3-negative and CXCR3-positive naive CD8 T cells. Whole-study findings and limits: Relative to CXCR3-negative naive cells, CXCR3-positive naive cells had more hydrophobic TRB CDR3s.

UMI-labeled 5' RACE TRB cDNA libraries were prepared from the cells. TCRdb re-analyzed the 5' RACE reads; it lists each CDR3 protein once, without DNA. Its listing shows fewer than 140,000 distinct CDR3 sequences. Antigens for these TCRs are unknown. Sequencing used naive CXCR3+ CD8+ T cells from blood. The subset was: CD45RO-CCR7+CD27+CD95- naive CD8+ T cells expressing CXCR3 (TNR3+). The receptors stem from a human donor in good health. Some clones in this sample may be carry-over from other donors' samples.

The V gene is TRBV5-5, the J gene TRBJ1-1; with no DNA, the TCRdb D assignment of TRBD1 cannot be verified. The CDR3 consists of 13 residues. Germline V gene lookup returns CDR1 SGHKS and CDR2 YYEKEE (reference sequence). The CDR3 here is CASSPLLNTEAFF.

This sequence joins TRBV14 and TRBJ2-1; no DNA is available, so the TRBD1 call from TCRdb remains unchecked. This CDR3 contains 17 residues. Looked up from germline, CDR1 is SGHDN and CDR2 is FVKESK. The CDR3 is CASSQGFGGSSYNEQFF.

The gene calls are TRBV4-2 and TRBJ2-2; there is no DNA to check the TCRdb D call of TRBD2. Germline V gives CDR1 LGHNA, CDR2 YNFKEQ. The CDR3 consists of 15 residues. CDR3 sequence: CASSPSEGDTGELFF.

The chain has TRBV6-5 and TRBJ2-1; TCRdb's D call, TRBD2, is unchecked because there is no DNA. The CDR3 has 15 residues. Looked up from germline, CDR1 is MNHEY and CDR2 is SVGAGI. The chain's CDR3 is CASSSLAGVSNEQFF.

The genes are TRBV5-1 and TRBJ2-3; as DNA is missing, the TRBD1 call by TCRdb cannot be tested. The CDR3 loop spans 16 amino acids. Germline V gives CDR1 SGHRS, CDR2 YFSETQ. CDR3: CASSLNSGGVTDTQYF.

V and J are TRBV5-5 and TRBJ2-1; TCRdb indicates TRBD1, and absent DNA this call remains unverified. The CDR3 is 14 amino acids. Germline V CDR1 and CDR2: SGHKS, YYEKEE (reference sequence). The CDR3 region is CASSLVGRGDEQFF. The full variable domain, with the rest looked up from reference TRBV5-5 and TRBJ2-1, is DAGVTQSPTHLIKTRGQQVTLRCSPISGHKSVSWYQQVLGQGPQFIFQYYEKEERGRGNFPDRFSARQFPNYSSELNVNALLLGDSALYLCASSLVGRGDEQFFGPGTRLTVL.

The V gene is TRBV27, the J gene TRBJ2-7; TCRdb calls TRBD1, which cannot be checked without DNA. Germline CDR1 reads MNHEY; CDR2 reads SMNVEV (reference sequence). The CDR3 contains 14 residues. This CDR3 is CASRLSGDAYEQYF.